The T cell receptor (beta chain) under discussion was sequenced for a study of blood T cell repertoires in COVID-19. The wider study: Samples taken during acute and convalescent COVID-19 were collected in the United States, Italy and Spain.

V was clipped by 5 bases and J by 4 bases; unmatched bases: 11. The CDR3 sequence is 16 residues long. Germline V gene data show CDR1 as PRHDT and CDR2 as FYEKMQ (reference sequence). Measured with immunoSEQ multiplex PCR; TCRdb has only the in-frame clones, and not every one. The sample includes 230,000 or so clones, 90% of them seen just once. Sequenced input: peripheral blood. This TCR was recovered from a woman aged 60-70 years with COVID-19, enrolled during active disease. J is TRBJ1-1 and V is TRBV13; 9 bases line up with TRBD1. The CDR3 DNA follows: TGTGCCAGCAGCCACACACAGGGGGCGAGTACCACTGAAGCTTTCTTT. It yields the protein CASSHTQGASTTEAFF.